The clone carrying this TCR beta chain was counted a single time. This sample is part of a study of cytomegalovirus exposure and HLA in healthy donors. The V gene end was trimmed by 6 bases and the J gene end by 3 bases; junction bases not matched to a gene: 5. CDR1 is MNHNS and CDR2 is SASEGT in the germline V gene. This CDR3 is 14 amino acids long. The method was immunoSEQ multiplex PCR; TCRdb's version includes in-frame clones alone and lacks a portion of them. This table has roughly 70,000 clones, over 85% appearing once. Sequencing was carried out using PBMCs. The receptor was derived from a woman between 18 and 29 years old in good health and CMV-seropositive. The V gene is TRBV6-1, the J gene TRBJ1-5; TRBD1 matches 7 bases. CDR3 in amino acids: CASSQTGANQPQHF. CDR3 bases: TGTGCCAGCAGCCAAACAGGGGCCAATCAGCCCCAGCATTTT.